A selection of T cell receptor beta chains follows, all from one sample in a study of shared clonotypes between healthy human individuals. Sequenced by immunoSEQ multiplex PCR; TCRdb stores in-frame clones only, minus some. The sample records approximately 1,500,000 clones, around 98% being singletons. The sequencing input was naive CD4+ T cells sorted from blood. Receptor source: a man aged 25 to 40 in good health. The CDR3 runs from the conserved cysteine through the conserved F or W. The D gene is left open where the match is weak. Clone size is given for some rows only: seen once, a few or many times, or a class if the clone is expanded.

j_gene: TRBJ2-3; abundance: -; v_gene: TRBV18; d_gene: -; CDR3aa: CASSLPGTDTQYF; CDR3nt: TGTGCCAGCTCACTCCCTGGCACAGATACGCAGTATTTT
j_gene: TRBJ2-7; abundance: -; v_gene: TRBV11-2; d_gene: -; CDR3aa: CASSLDTDYEQYF; CDR3nt: TGTGCCAGCAGCTTAGACACAGACTACGAGCAGTACTTC
j_gene: TRBJ2-1; abundance: -; v_gene: TRBV5-6; d_gene: TRBD2; CDR3aa: CASSLDGLAGGSTYNEQFF; CDR3nt: TGTGCCAGCAGCTTGGACGGACTAGCGGGAGGGTCGACCTACAATGAGCAGTTCTTC
j_gene: TRBJ2-1; abundance: -; v_gene: TRBV5-1; d_gene: -; CDR3aa: CASTPQGFSSEQFF; CDR3nt: TGCGCCAGCACGCCACAGGGCTTTTCTTCTGAGCAGTTCTTC
j_gene: TRBJ1-4; abundance: -; v_gene: TRBV30; d_gene: TRBD1; CDR3aa: CACPGQGPFNEKLFF; CDR3nt: TGTGCCTGCCCGGGACAGGGGCCTTTTAATGAAAAACTGTTTTTT
j_gene: TRBJ2-3; abundance: once; v_gene: TRBV9; d_gene: TRBD2; CDR3aa: CASSVGTSGMTSTDTQYF; CDR3nt: TGTGCCAGCAGCGTAGGGACTAGCGGGATGACTAGCACAGATACGCAGTATTTT
j_gene: TRBJ2-2; abundance: -; v_gene: TRBV6-1; d_gene: -; CDR3aa: CASNEGPGELFF; CDR3nt: TGTGCCAGCAATGAGGGGCCCGGGGAGCTGTTTTTT
j_gene: TRBJ2-7; abundance: -; v_gene: TRBV28; d_gene: -; CDR3aa: CASSSPAGTYEQYF; CDR3nt: TGTGCCAGCAGTTCCCCGGCAGGAACCTACGAGCAGTACTTC
j_gene: TRBJ2-1; abundance: -; v_gene: TRBV7-6; d_gene: TRBD2; CDR3aa: CASSPLWEREDWGPNEQFF; CDR3nt: TGTGCCAGCAGCCCTCTCTGGGAGCGGGAGGACTGGGGGCCCAATGAGCAGTTCTTC
j_gene: TRBJ2-2; abundance: -; v_gene: TRBV19; d_gene: -; CDR3aa: CASSIIGLSTGELFF; CDR3nt: TGTGCCAGTAGTATTATCGGGTTGTCCACCGGGGAGCTGTTTTTT
j_gene: TRBJ2-7; abundance: -; v_gene: TRBV28; d_gene: TRBD2; CDR3aa: CASTPTSGLYEQYF; CDR3nt: TGTGCCAGCACCCCCACTAGCGGACTCTACGAGCAGTACTTC
j_gene: TRBJ1-1; abundance: -; v_gene: TRBV6-1; d_gene: TRBD1; CDR3aa: CASKPGQGNTEAFF; CDR3nt: TGTGCCAGCAAACCGGGACAGGGGAACACTGAAGCTTTCTTT
j_gene: TRBJ1-2; abundance: -; v_gene: TRBV28; d_gene: -; CDR3aa: CASSLVGLGDGYTF; CDR3nt: TGTGCCAGCAGTTTAGTCGGCCTAGGAGATGGCTACACCTTC
j_gene: TRBJ2-1; abundance: -; v_gene: TRBV15; d_gene: -; CDR3aa: CATSRVGSGIRFF; CDR3nt: -
j_gene: TRBJ2-3; abundance: -; v_gene: TRBV5-6; d_gene: TRBD2; CDR3aa: CASSAFPGLAGEGADTQYF; CDR3nt: TGTGCCAGCAGCGCTTTCCCGGGACTAGCGGGAGAGGGGGCAGATACGCAGTATTTT
j_gene: TRBJ2-1; abundance: -; v_gene: TRBV27; d_gene: TRBD1; CDR3aa: CASSLLLGTGRHNEQFF; CDR3nt: TGTGCCAGCAGTTTACTCCTAGGGACAGGGCGCCACAATGAGCAGTTCTTC
j_gene: TRBJ1-1; abundance: -; v_gene: TRBV28; d_gene: -; CDR3aa: CASKLRGEAFF; CDR3nt: TGTGCCAGCAAGCTCAGGGGTGAAGCTTTCTTT
j_gene: TRBJ2-1; abundance: -; v_gene: TRBV5-1; d_gene: -; CDR3aa: CASSLVPPEGSYNEQFF; CDR3nt: TGCGCCAGCAGCTTGGTCCCTCCGGAAGGCTCCTACAATGAGCAGTTCTTC
j_gene: TRBJ1-5; abundance: -; v_gene: TRBV28; d_gene: -; CDR3aa: CASSLFVGQGYNQPQHF; CDR3nt: TGTGCCAGCAGTTTATTTGTAGGTCAGGGTTACAATCAGCCCCAGCATTTT
j_gene: TRBJ1-3; abundance: -; v_gene: TRBV18; d_gene: -; CDR3aa: CASSPLRLGQGNTIYF; CDR3nt: TGTGCCAGCTCACCACTTCGCTTGGGGCAAGGTAACACCATATATTTT
j_gene: TRBJ1-2; abundance: -; v_gene: TRBV19; d_gene: -; CDR3aa: CASSIGTLYGYTF; CDR3nt: TGTGCCAGTAGTATTGGGACACTCTATGGCTACACCTTC
j_gene: TRBJ2-2; abundance: -; v_gene: TRBV11-3; d_gene: TRBD2; CDR3aa: CASSSGTSGRGITGELFF; CDR3nt: TGTGCCAGCAGCTCCGGGACTAGCGGGAGAGGGATCACCGGGGAGCTGTTTTTT
j_gene: TRBJ1-1; abundance: -; v_gene: TRBV5-1; d_gene: -; CDR3aa: CASSKDVTGIEAFF; CDR3nt: TGCGCCAGCAGCAAGGATGTTACAGGGATTGAAGCTTTCTTT
j_gene: TRBJ2-7; abundance: -; v_gene: TRBV7-3; d_gene: -; CDR3aa: CASSRSLPYEQYF; CDR3nt: TGTGCCAGCAGCCGATCCCTACCCTACGAGCAGTACTTC
j_gene: TRBJ1-2; abundance: -; v_gene: TRBV11-2; d_gene: TRBD1; CDR3aa: CASSLLGQGAGGYTF; CDR3nt: TGTGCCAGCAGCTTATTAGGACAGGGGGCGGGAGGCTACACCTTC
j_gene: TRBJ1-3; abundance: -; v_gene: TRBV15; d_gene: TRBD1; CDR3aa: CATSRVLTGKLGNTIYF; CDR3nt: TGTGCCACCAGCAGAGTCTTGACAGGGAAATTAGGAAACACCATATATTTT
j_gene: TRBJ2-1; abundance: -; v_gene: TRBV5-4; d_gene: TRBD2; CDR3aa: CASTIPGLAGVNEQFF; CDR3nt: TGTGCCAGCACCATCCCGGGACTAGCGGGAGTGAATGAGCAGTTCTTC
j_gene: TRBJ1-2; abundance: -; v_gene: TRBV6-5; d_gene: -; CDR3aa: CASSYRTVPAAIGYTF; CDR3nt: TGTGCCAGCAGTTACCGGACAGTTCCAGCAGCTATTGGCTACACCTTC
j_gene: TRBJ1-2; abundance: -; v_gene: TRBV18; d_gene: TRBD1; CDR3aa: CASSLRQGDGYTF; CDR3nt: TGTGCCAGCTCCCTTAGACAGGGGGATGGCTACACCTTC
j_gene: TRBJ1-5; abundance: -; v_gene: TRBV29-1; d_gene: -; CDR3aa: CSVEVSGSQPQHF; CDR3nt: TGCAGCGTTGAAGTTTCGGGGAGTCAGCCCCAGCATTTT
j_gene: TRBJ1-5; abundance: -; v_gene: TRBV2; d_gene: -; CDR3aa: CASSEASRYNQPQHF; CDR3nt: TGTGCCAGCAGTGAAGCCAGTAGGTACAATCAGCCCCAGCATTTT
j_gene: TRBJ2-3; abundance: -; v_gene: TRBV6-1; d_gene: TRBD1; CDR3aa: CASAGQGAADTQYF; CDR3nt: TGTGCCAGCGCTGGACAGGGGGCTGCAGATACGCAGTATTTT
j_gene: TRBJ2-1; abundance: -; v_gene: TRBV5-1; d_gene: TRBD2; CDR3aa: CASSFKREGEQFF; CDR3nt: TGCGCCAGCAGCTTCAAGCGGGAAGGTGAGCAGTTCTTC
j_gene: TRBJ2-7; abundance: -; v_gene: TRBV7-2; d_gene: -; CDR3aa: CASSPLTEQYF; CDR3nt: TGTGCCAGCAGCCCACTGACCGAGCAGTACTTC
j_gene: TRBJ2-5; abundance: -; v_gene: TRBV10-2; d_gene: -; CDR3aa: CASSGQGGRETQYF; CDR3nt: TGCGCCAGCAGTGGACAGGGAGGTAGGGAGACCCAGTACTTC
j_gene: TRBJ2-2; abundance: -; v_gene: TRBV18; d_gene: -; CDR3aa: CASSPQGSGELFF; CDR3nt: TGTGCCAGCTCACCACAGGGCTCCGGGGAGCTGTTTTTT
j_gene: TRBJ1-5; abundance: -; v_gene: TRBV15; d_gene: TRBD1; CDR3aa: CATRRTTGGLPQHF; CDR3nt: TGTGCCACGAGACGAACGACAGGGGGCTTGCCCCAGCATTTT
j_gene: TRBJ2-5; abundance: once; v_gene: TRBV4-1; d_gene: TRBD1; CDR3aa: CASSQGDRGEETQYF; CDR3nt: TGCGCCAGCAGCCAAGGGGACAGGGGGGAAGAGACCCAGTACTTC
j_gene: TRBJ1-4; abundance: -; v_gene: TRBV14; d_gene: -; CDR3aa: CASSQSRLTNEKLFF; CDR3nt: TGTGCCAGCAGCCAGAGTCGGTTAACTAATGAAAAACTGTTTTTT
j_gene: TRBJ2-7; abundance: -; v_gene: TRBV6-5; d_gene: TRBD1; CDR3aa: CASSTTGQGYEQYF; CDR3nt: TGTGCCAGCAGTACGACGGGACAGGGCTACGAGCAGTACTTC
j_gene: TRBJ2-6; abundance: -; v_gene: TRBV12-2; d_gene: -; CDR3aa: CASRGVISTQSRANVLTF; CDR3nt: TGTGCAAGTCGCGGCGTGATCTCCACACAAAGTCGGGCCAACGTCCTGACTTTC
j_gene: TRBJ1-1; abundance: -; v_gene: TRBV5-1; d_gene: -; CDR3aa: CASSMGYTEAFF; CDR3nt: TGCGCCAGCAGCATGGGGTACACTGAAGCTTTCTTT
j_gene: TRBJ2-7; abundance: -; v_gene: TRBV6-5; d_gene: TRBD2; CDR3aa: CASSYLGLAEPYEQYF; CDR3nt: TGTGCCAGCAGTTACCTGGGACTAGCGGAACCCTACGAGCAGTACTTC
j_gene: TRBJ1-1; abundance: -; v_gene: TRBV5-4; d_gene: -; CDR3aa: CASRTGGEMNTEAFF; CDR3nt: TGTGCCAGCAGGACCGGGGGGGAGATGAACACTGAAGCTTTCTTT
j_gene: TRBJ1-1; abundance: -; v_gene: TRBV18; d_gene: -; CDR3aa: CASSPLEQNTEAFF; CDR3nt: TGTGCCAGCTCACCCCTCGAACAAAATACTGAAGCTTTCTTT
j_gene: TRBJ2-1; abundance: -; v_gene: TRBV11-2; d_gene: -; CDR3aa: CASQLAGSYNEQFF; CDR3nt: TGTGCCAGCCAACTAGCAGGATCCTACAATGAGCAGTTCTTC
j_gene: TRBJ2-7; abundance: -; v_gene: TRBV25-1; d_gene: -; CDR3aa: CASSEKEPQYF; CDR3nt: TGTGCCAGCAGTGAAAAGGAGCCGCAGTACTTC
j_gene: TRBJ2-3; abundance: -; v_gene: TRBV18; d_gene: TRBD2; CDR3aa: CASSPLAGGTTDTQYF; CDR3nt: TGTGCCAGCTCACCTTTAGCGGGAGGGACCACAGATACGCAGTATTTT
j_gene: TRBJ1-1; abundance: -; v_gene: TRBV5-1; d_gene: TRBD1; CDR3aa: CASSFGQGHTEAFF; CDR3nt: TGCGCCAGCAGCTTTGGACAGGGCCACACTGAAGCTTTCTTT
j_gene: TRBJ1-5; abundance: -; v_gene: TRBV28; d_gene: -; CDR3aa: CASSPPSGGKQPQHF; CDR3nt: TGTGCCAGCAGTCCCCCTTCGGGGGGCAAACAGCCCCAGCATTTT
j_gene: TRBJ2-1; abundance: -; v_gene: TRBV7-2; d_gene: -; CDR3aa: CASSQGPNNEQFF; CDR3nt: TGTGCCAGCAGCCAAGGACCAAACAATGAGCAGTTCTTC
j_gene: TRBJ2-5; abundance: once; v_gene: TRBV5-1; d_gene: -; CDR3aa: CASSFRENVQETQYF; CDR3nt: TGCGCCAGCAGCTTCCGGGAGAACGTTCAAGAGACCCAGTACTTC
j_gene: TRBJ1-5; abundance: -; v_gene: TRBV12-2; d_gene: -; CDR3aa: CASRLGWGQSNQPQHF; CDR3nt: TGTGCAAGTCGCTTAGGGTGGGGGCAGAGCAATCAGCCCCAGCATTTT